The TCR beta chain under discussion was sequenced for a study of shared clonotypes between healthy human individuals. Ten immunoSEQ deep assay plates served to sequence unsorted PBMC DNA. In the original workflow: As immunoSEQ supplied junction-only sequences (without quality scores), filtering differed. The table came from immunoSEQ multiplex PCR; TCRdb's copy has only in-frame clones and leaves some out. V and J calls and clone size come straight from that table; D and trimming were deduced from the DNA. The sample holds hundreds of thousands of clones, around 77% seen once. This sequence was found in a woman aged 40 to 55 in good health. Some clones in this sample may be carry-over from other donors' samples. The specimen sequenced was PBMCs.

CDR3 residues: CASRDNSGANVLTF. Written as DNA, the CDR3 is TGTGCCAGCAGGGACAACTCTGGGGCCAACGTCCTGACTTTC. The gene calls are TRBV7-2 and TRBJ2-6; weak D call: TRBD1 (5 bases). This CDR3 contains 14 residues. Trimming took off 6 bases at V and 0 bases at J, with 6 bases between the two ends. Germline V gene data show CDR1 as SGHTA and CDR2 as FQGNSA.